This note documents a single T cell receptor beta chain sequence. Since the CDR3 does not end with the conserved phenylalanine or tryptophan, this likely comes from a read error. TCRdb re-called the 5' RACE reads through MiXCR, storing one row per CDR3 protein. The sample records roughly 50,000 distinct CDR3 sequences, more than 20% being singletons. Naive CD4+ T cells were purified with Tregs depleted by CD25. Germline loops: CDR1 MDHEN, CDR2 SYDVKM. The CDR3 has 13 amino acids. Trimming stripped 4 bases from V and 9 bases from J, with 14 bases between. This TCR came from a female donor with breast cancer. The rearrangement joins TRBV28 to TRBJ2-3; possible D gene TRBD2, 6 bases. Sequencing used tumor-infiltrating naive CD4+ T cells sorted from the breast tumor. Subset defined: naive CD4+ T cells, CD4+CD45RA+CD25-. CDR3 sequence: CASSSPGTSTQYL. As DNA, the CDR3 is TGTGCCAGCAGTTCCCCCGGGACTTCCACGCAGTATTTA.